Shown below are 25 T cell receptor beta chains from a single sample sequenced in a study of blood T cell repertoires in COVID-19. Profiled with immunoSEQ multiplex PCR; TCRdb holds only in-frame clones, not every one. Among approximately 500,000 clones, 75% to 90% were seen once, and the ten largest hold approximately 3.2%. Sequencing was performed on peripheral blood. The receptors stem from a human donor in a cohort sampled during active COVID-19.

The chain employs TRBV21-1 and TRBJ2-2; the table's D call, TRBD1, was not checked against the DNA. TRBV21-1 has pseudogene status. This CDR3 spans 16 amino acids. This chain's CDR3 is CASSDRTSPGTGELFF. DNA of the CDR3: TGTGCCAGCAGCGACCGGACATCTCCAGGCACCGGGGAGCTGTTTTTT.

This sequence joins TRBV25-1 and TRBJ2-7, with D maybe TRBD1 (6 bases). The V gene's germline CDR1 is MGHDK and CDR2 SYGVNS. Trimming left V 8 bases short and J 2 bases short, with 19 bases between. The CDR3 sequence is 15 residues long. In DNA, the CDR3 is TGTGCCAGCCGCAAAAAAACAGGGTATCCCTACGAGCAGTACTTC. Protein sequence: CASRKKTGYPYEQYF.

The CDR3: CASSLSGTSRGEQYF. DNA for the CDR3: TGTGCCAGCAGCTTAAGTGGGACTAGCAGGGGCGAGCAGTACTTC. The genes are TRBV7-3 and TRBJ2-7; 9 nucleotides agree with TRBD2. The V segment lost 1 base and the J segment 6 bases; nucleotides outside the gene matches: 7. Germline V gene sequence: CDR1 SGHTA, CDR2 FQGTGA. CDR3 length equals 15 residues. Filled out from reference TRBV7-3 and TRBJ2-7, the complete variable domain reads GAGVSQTPSNKVTEKGKYVELRCDPISGHTALYWYRQSLGQGPEFLIYFQGTGAADDSGLPNDRFFAVRPEGSVSTLKIQRTERGDSAVYLCASSLSGTSRGEQYFGPGTRLTVT.

CDR3 residues: CASSPSLAQGYGYTF. The DNA of the CDR3 is TGTGCCAGCAGTCCCAGCCTGGCTCAGGGGTATGGCTACACCTTC. This sequence joins TRBV28 and TRBJ1-2, with D possibly TRBD1 on 6 matching bases. V lost 5 bases and J lost 5, with 18 bases in between. This CDR3 is 15 amino acids long. Germline CDR1 reads MDHEN; CDR2 reads SYDVKM.

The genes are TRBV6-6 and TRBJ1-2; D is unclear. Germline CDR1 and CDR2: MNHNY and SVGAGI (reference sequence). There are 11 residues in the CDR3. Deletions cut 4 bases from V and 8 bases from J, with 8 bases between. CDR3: CASSSLSGYTF. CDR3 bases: TGTGCCAGCAGTTCACTTTCGGGCTACACCTTC.

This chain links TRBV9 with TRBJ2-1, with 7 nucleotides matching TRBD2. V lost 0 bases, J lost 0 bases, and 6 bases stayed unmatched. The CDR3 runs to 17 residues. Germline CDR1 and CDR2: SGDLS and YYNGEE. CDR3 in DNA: TGTGCCAGCAGCGTAGGGGAGGGGAGGAGCTCCTACAATGAGCAGTTCTTC. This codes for CASSVGEGRSSYNEQFF. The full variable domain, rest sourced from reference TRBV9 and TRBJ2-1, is DSGVTQTPKHLITATGQRVTLRCSPRSGDLSVYWYQQSLDQGLQFLIQYYNGEERAKGNILERFSAQQFPDLHSELNLSSLELGDSALYFCASSVGEGRSSYNEQFFGPGTRLTVL.

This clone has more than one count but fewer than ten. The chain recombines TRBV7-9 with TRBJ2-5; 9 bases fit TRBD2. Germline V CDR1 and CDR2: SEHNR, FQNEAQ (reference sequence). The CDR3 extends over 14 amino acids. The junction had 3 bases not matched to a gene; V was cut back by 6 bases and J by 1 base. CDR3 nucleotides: TGTGCCAGCAGTCTTAGCGGGAGCCAAGAGACCCAGTACTTC. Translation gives CASSLSGSQETQYF.

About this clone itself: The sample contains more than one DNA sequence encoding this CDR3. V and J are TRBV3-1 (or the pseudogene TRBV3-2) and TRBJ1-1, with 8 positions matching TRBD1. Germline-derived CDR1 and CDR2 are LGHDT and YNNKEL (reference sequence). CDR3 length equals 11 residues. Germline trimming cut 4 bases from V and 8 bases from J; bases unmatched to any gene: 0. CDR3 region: CASSRTGEAFF. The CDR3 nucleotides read TGTGCCAGCAGCCGGACAGGGGAAGCTTTCTTT.

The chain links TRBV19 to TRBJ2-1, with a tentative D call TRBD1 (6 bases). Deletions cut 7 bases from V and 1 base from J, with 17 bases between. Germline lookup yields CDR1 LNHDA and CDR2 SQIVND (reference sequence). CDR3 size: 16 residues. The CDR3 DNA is TGTGCCAGTACGGCCGGTTGGCAGGGGTCCTACAATGAGCAGTTCTTC. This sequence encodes CASTAGWQGSYNEQFF. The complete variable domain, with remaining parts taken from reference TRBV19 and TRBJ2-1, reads DGGITQSPKYLFRKEGQNVTLSCEQNLNHDAMYWYRQDPGQGLRLIYYSQIVNDFQKGDIAEGYSVSREKKESFPLTVTSAQKNPTAFYLCASTAGWQGSYNEQFFGPGTRLTVL.

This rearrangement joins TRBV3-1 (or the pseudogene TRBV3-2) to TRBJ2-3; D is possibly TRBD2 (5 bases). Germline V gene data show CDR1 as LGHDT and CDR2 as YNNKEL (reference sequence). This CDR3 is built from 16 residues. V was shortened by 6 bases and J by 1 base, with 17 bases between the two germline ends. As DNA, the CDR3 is TGTGCCAGCAGAGGGAGTGTGGCCTGGGGCACAGATACGCAGTATTTT. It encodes CASRGSVAWGTDTQYF.

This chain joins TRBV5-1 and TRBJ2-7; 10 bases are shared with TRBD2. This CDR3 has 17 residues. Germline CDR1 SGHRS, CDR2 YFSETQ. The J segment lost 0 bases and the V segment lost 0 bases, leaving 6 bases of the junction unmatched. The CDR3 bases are TGCGCCAGCAGCTTGGCGGGGGGACTAGCGAGCTCCTACGAGCAGTACTTC. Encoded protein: CASSLAGGLASSYEQYF.

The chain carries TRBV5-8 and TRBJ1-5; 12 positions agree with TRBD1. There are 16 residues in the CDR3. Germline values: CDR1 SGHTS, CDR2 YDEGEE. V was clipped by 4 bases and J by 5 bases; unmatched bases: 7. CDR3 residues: CASSLGTGGLDQPQHF. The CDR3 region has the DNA TGTGCCAGCAGCCTAGGGACAGGGGGCTTAGATCAGCCCCAGCATTTT.

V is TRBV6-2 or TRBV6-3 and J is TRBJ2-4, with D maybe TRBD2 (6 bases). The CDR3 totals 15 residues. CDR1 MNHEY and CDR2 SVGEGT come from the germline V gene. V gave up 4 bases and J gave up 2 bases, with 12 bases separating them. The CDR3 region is CASSSFGGTKNIQYF. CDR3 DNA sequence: TGTGCCAGCAGTTCCTTTGGGGGGACCAAAAACATTCAGTACTTC.

CDR3 sequence (DNA): TGTGCCAGCAGTGAAGGGGGGGGCCCACAAGAGACCCAGTACTTC. Translation gives CASSEGGGPQETQYF. This rearrangement joins TRBV6-1 to TRBJ2-5, with a tentative D call TRBD2 (7 bases). V was shortened by 1 base and J by 2 bases, with 11 bases between the two germline ends. The CDR3 is 15 residues long. Germline-derived CDR1 and CDR2 are MNHNS and SASEGT.

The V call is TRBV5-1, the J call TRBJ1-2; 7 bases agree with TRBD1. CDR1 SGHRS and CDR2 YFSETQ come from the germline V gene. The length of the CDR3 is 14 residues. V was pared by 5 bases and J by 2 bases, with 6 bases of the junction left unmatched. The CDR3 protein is CASRPPQGNYGYTF. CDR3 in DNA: TGCGCCAGCAGACCTCCACAGGGGAACTATGGCTACACCTTC.

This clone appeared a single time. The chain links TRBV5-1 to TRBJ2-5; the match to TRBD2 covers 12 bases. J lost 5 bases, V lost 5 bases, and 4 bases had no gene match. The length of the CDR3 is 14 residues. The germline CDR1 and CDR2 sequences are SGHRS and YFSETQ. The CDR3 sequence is CASRLTSGSETQYF. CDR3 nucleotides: TGCGCCAGCAGGTTGACTAGCGGGAGTGAGACCCAGTACTTC.

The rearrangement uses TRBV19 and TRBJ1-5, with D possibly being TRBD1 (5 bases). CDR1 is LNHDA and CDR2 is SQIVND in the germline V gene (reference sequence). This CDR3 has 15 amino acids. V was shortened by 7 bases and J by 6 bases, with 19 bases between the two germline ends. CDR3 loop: CASTSRHRWGQPQHF. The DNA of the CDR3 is TGTGCCAGTACGTCGAGACACAGGTGGGGTCAGCCCCAGCATTTT. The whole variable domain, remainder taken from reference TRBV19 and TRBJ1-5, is DGGITQSPKYLFRKEGQNVTLSCEQNLNHDAMYWYRQDPGQGLRLIYYSQIVNDFQKGDIAEGYSVSREKKESFPLTVTSAQKNPTAFYLCASTSRHRWGQPQHFGDGTRLSIL.

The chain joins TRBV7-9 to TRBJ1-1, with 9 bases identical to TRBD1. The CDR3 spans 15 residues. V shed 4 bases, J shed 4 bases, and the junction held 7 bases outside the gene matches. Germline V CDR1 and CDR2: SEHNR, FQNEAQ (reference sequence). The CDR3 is CASSSNRGLGTEAFF. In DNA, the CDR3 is TGTGCCAGCAGCTCGAACAGGGGGCTAGGCACTGAAGCTTTCTTT.

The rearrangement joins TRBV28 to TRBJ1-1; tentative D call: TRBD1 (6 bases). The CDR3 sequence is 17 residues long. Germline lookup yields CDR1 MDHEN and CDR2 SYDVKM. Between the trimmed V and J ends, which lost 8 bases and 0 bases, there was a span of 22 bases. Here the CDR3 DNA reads TGTGCCAGCTACAATGGGGGCCACGTACTAATGAACACTGAAGCTTTCTTT. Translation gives CASYNGGHVLMNTEAFF. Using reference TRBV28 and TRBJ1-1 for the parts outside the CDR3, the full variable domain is DVKVTQSSRYLVKRTGEKVFLECVQDMDHENMFWYRQDPGLGLRLIYFSYDVKMKEKGDIPEGYSVSREKKERFSLILESASTNQTSMYLCASYNGGHVLMNTEAFFGQGTRLTVV.

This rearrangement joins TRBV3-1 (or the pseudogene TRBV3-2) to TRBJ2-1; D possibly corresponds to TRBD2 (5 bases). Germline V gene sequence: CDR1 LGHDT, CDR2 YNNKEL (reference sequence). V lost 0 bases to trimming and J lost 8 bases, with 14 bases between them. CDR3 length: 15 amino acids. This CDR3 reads CASSQEDTRLDEQFF. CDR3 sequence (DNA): TGTGCCAGCAGCCAAGAAGATACTAGGCTCGATGAGCAGTTCTTC.

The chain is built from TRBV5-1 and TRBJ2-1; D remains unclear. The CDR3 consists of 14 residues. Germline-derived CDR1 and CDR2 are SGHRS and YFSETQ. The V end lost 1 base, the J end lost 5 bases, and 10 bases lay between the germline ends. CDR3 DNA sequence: TGCGCCAGCAGCTTGCAAGCTTTTGACAATGAGCAGTTCTTC. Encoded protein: CASSLQAFDNEQFF.

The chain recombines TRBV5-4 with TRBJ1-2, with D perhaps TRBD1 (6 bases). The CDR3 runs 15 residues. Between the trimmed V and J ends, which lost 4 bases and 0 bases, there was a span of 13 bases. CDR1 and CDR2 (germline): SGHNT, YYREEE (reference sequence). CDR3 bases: TGTGCCAGCAGCGTGCGACAGGTCTCTAACTATGGCTACACCTTC. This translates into CASSVRQVSNYGYTF.

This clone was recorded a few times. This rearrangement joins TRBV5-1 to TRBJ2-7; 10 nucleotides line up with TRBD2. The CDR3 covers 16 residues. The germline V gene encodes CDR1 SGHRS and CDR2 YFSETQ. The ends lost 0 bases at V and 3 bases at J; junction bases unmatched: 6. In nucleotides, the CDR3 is TGCGCCAGCAGCTTGGGTGGACTAGCGGCTGGCTACGAGCAGTACTTC. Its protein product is CASSLGGLAAGYEQYF.

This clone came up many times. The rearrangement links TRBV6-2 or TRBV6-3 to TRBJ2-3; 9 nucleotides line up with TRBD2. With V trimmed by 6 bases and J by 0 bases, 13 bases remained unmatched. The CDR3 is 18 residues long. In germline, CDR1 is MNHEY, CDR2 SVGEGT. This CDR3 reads CASSNPAGGPNSTDTQYF. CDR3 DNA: TGTGCCAGCAGCAACCCAGCGGGAGGACCTAACAGCACAGATACGCAGTATTTT.

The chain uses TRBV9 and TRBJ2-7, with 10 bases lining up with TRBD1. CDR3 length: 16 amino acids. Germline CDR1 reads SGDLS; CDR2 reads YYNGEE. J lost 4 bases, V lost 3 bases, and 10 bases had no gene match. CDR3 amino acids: CASSEAGQGSLYEQYF. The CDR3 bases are TGTGCCAGCAGCGAGGCGGGACAGGGGTCCTTGTACGAGCAGTACTTC.